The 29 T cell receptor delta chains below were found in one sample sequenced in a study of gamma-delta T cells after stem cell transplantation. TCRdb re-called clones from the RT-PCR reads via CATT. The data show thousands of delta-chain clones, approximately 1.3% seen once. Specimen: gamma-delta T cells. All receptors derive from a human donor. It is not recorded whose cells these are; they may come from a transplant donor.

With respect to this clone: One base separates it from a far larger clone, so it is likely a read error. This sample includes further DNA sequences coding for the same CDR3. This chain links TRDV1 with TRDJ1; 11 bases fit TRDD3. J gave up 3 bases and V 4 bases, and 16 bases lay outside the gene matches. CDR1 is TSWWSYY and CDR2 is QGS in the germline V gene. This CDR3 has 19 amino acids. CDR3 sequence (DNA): TGTGCTCTTGGGGGAACCTTCCTTGGGGGATACGGGGTGGCCGATAAACTCATCTTT. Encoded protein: CALGGTFLGGYGVADKLIF.

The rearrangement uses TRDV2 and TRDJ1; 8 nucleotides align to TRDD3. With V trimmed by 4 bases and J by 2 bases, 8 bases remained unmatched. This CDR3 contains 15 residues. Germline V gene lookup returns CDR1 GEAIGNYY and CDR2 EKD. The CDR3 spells CACEGLGGQTDKLIF. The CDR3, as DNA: TGTGCCTGTGAAGGACTGGGGGGCCAAACCGATAAACTCATCTTT.

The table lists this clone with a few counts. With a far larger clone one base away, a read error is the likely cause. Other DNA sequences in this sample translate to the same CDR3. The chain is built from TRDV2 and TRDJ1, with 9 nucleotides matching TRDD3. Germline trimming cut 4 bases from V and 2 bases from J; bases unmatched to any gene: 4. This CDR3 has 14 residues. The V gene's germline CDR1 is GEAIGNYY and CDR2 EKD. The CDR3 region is CACEPWGITDKLIF. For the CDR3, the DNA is TGTGCCTGTGAGCCCTGGGGGATTACCGATAAACTCATCTTT.

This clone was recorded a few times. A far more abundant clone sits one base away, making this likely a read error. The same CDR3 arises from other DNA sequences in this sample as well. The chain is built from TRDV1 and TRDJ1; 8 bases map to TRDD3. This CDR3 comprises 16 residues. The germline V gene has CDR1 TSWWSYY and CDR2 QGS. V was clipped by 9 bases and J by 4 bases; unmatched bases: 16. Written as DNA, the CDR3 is TGTGCTCTAGGAGCCCCGATACTGGGGGTCGACGATAAACTCATCTTT. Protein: CALGAPILGVDDKLIF.

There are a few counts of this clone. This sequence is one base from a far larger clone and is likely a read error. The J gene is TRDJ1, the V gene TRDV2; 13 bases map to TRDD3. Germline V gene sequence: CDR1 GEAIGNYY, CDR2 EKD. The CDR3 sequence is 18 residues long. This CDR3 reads CACDYLTGGYEKADKPIF. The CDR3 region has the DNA TGTGCCTGTGACTACCTTACTGGGGGATACGAGAAGGCCGATAAACCCATCTTT.

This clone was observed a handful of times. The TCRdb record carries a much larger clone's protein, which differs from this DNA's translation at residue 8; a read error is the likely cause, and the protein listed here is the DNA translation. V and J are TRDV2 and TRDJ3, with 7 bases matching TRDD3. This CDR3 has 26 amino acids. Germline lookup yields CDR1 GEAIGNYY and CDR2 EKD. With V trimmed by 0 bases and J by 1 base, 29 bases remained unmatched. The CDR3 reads CACDTVKLPGLGATLLSSWDTRQMFF. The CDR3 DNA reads TGTGCCTGTGACACCGTAAAGCTCCCGGGGCTGGGGGCCACCCTTCTCAGTTCCTGGGACACCCGACAGATGTTTTTC.

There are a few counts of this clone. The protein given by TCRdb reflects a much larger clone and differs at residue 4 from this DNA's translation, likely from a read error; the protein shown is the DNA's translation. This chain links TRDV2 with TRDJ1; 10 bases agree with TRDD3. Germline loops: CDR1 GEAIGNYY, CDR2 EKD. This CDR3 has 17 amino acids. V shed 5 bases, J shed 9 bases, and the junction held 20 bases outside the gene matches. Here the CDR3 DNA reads TGTGCCTGTGGCATAATTCAGATGGGGGATACTAAGGCAGAACTCATCTTT. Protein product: CACGIIQMGDTKAELIF.

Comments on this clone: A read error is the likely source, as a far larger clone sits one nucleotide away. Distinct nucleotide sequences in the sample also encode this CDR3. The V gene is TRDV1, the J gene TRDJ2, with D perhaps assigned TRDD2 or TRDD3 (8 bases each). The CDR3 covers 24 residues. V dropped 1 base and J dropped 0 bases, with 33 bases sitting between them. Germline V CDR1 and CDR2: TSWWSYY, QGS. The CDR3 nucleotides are TGTGCTCTTGGGGAACCAGACTTCCTACAAGTCTCGGGGGATAATCCCCCTTTGACAGCACAACTCTTCTTT. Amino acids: CALGEPDFLQVSGDNPPLTAQLFF.

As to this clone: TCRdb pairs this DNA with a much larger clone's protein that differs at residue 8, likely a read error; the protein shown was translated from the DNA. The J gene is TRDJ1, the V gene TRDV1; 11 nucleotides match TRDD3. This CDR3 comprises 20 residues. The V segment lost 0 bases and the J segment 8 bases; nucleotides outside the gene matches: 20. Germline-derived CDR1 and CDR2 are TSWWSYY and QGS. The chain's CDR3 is CALGELTRDLGDTRNRKLIF. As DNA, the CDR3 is TGTGCTCTTGGGGAACTTACCCGCGATTTGGGGGATACGAGGAATCGGAAACTCATCTTT.

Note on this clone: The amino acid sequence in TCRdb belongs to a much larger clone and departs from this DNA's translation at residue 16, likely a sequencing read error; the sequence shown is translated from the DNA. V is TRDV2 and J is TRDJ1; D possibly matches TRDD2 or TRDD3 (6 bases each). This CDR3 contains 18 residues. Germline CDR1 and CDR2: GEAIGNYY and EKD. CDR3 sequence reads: CACDRLPGEAPYTDKPIF. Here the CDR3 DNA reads TGTGCCTGTGACCGGCTTCCTGGGGAAGCTCCGTACACCGATAAACCCATCTTT.

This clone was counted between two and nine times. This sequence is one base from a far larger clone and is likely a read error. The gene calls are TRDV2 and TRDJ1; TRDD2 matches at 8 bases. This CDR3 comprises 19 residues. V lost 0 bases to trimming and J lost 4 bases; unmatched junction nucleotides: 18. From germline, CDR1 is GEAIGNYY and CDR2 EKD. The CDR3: CACDTAAFLKVRDLDKLIF. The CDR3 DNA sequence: TGTGCCTGTGACACCGCGGCCTTCCTAAAGGTGAGGGACCTCGATAAACTCATCTTT.

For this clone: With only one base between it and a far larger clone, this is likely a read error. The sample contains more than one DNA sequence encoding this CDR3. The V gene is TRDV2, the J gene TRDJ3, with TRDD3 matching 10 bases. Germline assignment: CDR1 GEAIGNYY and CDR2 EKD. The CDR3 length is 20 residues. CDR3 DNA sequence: TGTGCCTGTGACACCGTAATTTCCACGGTACTGGGGGATGACACTCGACAGATGTTTTTC. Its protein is CACDTVISTVLGDDTRQMFF.

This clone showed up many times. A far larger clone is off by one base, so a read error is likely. The CDR3 coding sequence is TGTGCCTGTGACACCCTGTCCGTACTGGGGGATGCCACCGATAAACCCATCTTT. Amino acid sequence: CACDTLSVLGDATDKPIF. This chain connects TRDV2 to TRDJ1, with 10 bases lining up with TRDD3. CDR1 GEAIGNYY and CDR2 EKD come from the germline V gene. The CDR3 loop spans 18 amino acids.

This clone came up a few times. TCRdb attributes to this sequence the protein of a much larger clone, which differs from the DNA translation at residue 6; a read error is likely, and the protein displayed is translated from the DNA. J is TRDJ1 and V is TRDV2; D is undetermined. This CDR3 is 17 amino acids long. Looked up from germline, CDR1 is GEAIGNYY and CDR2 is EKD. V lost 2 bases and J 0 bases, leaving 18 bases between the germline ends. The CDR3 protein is CACDSPRSEAYTDKLIF. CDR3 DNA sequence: TGTGCCTGTGACAGTCCCAGATCCGAGGCCTACACCGATAAACTCATCTTT.

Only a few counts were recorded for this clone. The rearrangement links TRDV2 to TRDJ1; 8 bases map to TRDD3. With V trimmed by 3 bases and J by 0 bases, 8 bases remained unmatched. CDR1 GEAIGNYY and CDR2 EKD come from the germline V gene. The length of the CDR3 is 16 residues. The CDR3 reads CACDWLGDSYTDKLIF. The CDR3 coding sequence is TGTGCCTGTGACTGGTTGGGGGATTCGTACACCGATAAACTCATCTTT.

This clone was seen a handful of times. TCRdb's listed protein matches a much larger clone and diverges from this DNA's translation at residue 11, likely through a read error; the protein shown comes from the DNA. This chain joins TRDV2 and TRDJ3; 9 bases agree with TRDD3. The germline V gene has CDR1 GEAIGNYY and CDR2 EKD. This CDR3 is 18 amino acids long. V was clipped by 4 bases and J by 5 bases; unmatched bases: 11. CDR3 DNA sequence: TGTGCCTGTGATCACACTGGGGGACCCACCCGGGACACCCGACAGATGTTTTTC. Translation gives CACDHTGGPTRDTRQMFF.

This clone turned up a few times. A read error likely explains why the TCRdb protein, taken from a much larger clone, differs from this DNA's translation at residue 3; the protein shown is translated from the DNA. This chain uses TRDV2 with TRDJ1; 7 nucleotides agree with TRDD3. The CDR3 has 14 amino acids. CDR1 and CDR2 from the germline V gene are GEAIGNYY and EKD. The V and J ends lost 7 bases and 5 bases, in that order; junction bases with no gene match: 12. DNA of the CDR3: TGTGCCTGGGACTCGTTACTGGGGAAAGATAAACTCATCTTT. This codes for CAWDSLLGKDKLIF.

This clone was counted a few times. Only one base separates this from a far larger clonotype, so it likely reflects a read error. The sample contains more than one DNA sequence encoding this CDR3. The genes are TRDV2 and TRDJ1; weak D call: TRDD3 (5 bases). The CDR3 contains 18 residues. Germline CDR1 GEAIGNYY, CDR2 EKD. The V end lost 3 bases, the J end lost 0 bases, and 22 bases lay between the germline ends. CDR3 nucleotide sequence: TGTGCCTGTGACGGCCTGCCTCTACGGGGAGGAGACACCGATAAACTCATCTTT. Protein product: CACDGLPLRGGDTDKLIF.

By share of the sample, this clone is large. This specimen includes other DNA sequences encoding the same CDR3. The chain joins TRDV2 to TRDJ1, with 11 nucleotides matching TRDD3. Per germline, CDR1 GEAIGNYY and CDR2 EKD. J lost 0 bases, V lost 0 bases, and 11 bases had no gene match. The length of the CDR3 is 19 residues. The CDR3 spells CACDTLPVLGDRYTDKLIF. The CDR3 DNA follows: TGTGCCTGTGACACCTTACCCGTACTGGGGGATAGGTACACCGATAAACTCATCTTT.

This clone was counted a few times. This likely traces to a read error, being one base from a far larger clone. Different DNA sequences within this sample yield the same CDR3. CDR3 loop: CACDTVGVPSDTDKLIF. The CDR3 DNA follows: TGTGCCTGTGACACGGTTGGGGTTCCCTCCGACACCGATAAACTCATCTTT. The chain uses TRDV2 and TRDJ1, with D perhaps matching TRDD3 (5 bases). The CDR3 runs 17 residues. Germline V lookup: CDR1 GEAIGNYY, CDR2 EKD. V lost 1 base to trimming and J lost 0 bases, with 17 bases between them.

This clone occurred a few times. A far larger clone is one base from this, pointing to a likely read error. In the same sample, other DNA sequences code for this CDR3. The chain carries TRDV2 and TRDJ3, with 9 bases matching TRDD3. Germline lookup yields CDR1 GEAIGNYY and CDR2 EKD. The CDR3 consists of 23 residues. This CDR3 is CACDTVGLLAGGLRSWDTRQMFF. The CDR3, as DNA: TGTGCCTGTGACACCGTGGGCTTACTAGCTGGGGGATTACGCTCCTGGGACACCCGACAAATGTTTTTC.

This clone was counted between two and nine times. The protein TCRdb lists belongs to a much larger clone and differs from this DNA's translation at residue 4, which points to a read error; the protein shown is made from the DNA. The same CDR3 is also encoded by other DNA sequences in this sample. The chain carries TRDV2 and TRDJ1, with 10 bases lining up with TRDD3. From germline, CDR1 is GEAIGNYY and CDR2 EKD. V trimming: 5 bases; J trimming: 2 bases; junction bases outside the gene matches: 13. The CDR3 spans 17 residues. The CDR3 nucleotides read TGTGCCTGTGGCAGCCTGAGGGGGATACGTGGGACCGATAAACTCATCTTT. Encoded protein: CACGSLRGIRGTDKLIF.

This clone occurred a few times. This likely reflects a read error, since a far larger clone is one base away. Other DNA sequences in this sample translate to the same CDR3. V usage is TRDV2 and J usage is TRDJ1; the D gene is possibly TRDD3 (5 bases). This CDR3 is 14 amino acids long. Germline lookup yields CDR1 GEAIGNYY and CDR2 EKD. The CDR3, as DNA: TGTGCCTGTGACACAGTTGGGGAAACCGATAAGCTCATCTTT. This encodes CACDTVGETDKLIF.

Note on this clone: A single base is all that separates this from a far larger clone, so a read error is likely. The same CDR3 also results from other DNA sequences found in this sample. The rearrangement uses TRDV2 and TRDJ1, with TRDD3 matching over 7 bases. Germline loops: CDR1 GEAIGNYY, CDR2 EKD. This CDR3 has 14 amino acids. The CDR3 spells CACDSLLGKDKLIF. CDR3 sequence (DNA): TGTGCCTGTGACTCGTTACTGGGGAAAGATAAACTGATCTTT.

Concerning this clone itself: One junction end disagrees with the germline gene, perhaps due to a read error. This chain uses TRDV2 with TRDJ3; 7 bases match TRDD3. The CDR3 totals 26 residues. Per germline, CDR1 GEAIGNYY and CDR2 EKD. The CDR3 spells CACDKVKPPGLGATLLSSWDTRQRFF. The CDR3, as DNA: TGTGCCTGTGACAAAGTAAAGCCCCCGGGGCTGGGGGCCACCCTTCTAAGTTCCTGGGACACCCGACAGAGGTTTTTC.

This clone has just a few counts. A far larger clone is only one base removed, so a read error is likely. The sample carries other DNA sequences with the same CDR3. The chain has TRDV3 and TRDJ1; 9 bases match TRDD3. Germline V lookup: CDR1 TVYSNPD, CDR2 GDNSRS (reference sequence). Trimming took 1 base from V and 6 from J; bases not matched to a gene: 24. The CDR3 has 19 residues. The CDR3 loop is CAFNCPLPWGIRREYKLIF. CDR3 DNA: TGTGCCTTTAATTGTCCTCTACCCTGGGGGATCCGACGTGAGTATAAACTCATCTTT.

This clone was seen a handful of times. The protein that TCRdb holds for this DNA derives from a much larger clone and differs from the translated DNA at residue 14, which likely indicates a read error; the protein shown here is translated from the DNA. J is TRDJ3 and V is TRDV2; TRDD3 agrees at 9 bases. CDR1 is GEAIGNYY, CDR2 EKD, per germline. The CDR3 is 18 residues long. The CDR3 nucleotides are TGTGCCTGTGATCACACTGGGGGACCCACCTGGGACACCCAACAGATGTTTTTC. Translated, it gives CACDHTGGPTWDTQQMFF.

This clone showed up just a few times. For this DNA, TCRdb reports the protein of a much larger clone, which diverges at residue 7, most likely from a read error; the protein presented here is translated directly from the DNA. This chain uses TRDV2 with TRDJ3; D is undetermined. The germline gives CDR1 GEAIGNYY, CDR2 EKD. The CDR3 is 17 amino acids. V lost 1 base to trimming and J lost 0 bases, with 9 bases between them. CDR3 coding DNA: TGTGCCTGTGACACTGTTCCAAGCTCCTGGGACACCCGACAGATGTTTTTC. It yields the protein CACDTVPSSWDTRQMFF.

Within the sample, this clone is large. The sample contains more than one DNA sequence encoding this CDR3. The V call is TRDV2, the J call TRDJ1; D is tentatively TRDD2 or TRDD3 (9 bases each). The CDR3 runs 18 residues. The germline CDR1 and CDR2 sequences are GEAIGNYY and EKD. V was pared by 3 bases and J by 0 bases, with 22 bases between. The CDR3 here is CACDGLPTGGKYTDKLIF. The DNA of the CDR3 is TGTGCCTGTGACGGCCTTCCTACTGGGGGAAAGTACACCGATAAACTCATCTTT.